This TCR beta chain came from a study of control samples from healthy donors and cancer patients. The assay was immunoSEQ multiplex PCR, and TCRdb's table has in-frame clones only and misses some. The data contain 100,000 to 150,000 clones, 80% to 95% of them singletons. The germline V gene has CDR1 MNHEY and CDR2 SVGAGI. This CDR3 spans 14 amino acids. The V gene end was trimmed by 6 bases and the J gene end by 3 bases; junction bases not matched to a gene: 5. This chain links TRBV6-5 with TRBJ1-1, with TRBD1 matching over 9 bases. The sample was PBMCs. The receptor comes from a man older than 75 with head and neck cancer. The CDR3 nucleotides read TGTGCCAGCAGGACAGGGGGTAGTGACACTGAAGCTTTCTTT. Translated: CASRTGGSDTEAFF.